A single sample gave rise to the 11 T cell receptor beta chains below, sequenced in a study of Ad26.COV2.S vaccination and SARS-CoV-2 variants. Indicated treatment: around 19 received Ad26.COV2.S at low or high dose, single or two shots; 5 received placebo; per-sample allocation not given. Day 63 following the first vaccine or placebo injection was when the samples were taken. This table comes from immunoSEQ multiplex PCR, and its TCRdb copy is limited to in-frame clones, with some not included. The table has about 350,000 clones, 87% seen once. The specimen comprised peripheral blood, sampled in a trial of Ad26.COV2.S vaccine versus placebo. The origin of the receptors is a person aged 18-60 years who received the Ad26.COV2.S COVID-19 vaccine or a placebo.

CDR3 residues: CASSQVINQPQHF. CDR3 bases: TGTGCCAGCAGCCAAGTTATCAACCAGCCCCAGCATTTT. The J gene is TRBJ1-5, the V gene TRBV3-1 (or the pseudogene TRBV3-2); D is unresolved. Per germline, CDR1 LGHDT and CDR2 YNNKEL (reference sequence). CDR3 length: 13 residues. V was shortened by 1 base and J by 7 bases, with 8 bases between the two germline ends.

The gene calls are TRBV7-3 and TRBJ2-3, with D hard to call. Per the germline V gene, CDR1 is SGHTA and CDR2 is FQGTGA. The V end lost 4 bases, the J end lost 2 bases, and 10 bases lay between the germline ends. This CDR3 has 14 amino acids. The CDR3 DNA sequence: TGTGCCAGCAGCTCCTATCCGGACACAGATACGCAGTATTTT. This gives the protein CASSSYPDTDTQYF.

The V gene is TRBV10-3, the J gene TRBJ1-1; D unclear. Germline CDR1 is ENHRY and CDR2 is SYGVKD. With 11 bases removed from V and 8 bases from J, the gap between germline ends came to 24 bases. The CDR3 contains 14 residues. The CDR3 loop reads CAASRPSDGKEAFF. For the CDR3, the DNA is TGTGCCGCATCAAGGCCCTCCGACGGGAAAGAAGCTTTCTTT.

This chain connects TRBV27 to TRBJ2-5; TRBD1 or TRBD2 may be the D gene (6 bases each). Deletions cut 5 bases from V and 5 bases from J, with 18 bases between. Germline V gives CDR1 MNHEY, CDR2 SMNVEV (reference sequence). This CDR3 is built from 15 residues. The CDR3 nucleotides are TGTGCCAGCAGTGAGCTAGGGGGGATACAGGAGACCCAGTACTTC. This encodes CASSELGGIQETQYF.

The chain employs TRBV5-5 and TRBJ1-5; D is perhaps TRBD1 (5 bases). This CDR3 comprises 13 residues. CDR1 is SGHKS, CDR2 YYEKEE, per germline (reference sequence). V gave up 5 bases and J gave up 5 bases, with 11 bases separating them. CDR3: CASRSGLDQPQHF. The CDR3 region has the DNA TGTGCCAGCAGGTCAGGGTTGGATCAGCCCCAGCATTTT.

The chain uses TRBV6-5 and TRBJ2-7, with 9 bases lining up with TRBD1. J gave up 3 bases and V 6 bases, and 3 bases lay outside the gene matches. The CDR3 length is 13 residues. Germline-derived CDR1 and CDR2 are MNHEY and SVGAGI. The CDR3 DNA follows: TGTGCCAGCAGAGAGGACAGGGGCTACGAGCAGTACTTC. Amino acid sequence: CASREDRGYEQYF.

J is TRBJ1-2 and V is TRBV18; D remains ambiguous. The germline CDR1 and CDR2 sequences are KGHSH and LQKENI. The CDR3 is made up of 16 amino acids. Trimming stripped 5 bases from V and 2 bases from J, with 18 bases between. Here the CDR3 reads CASSTLDPPGNYGYTF. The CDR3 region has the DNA TGTGCCAGCTCAACCCTAGACCCGCCCGGAAACTATGGCTACACCTTC.

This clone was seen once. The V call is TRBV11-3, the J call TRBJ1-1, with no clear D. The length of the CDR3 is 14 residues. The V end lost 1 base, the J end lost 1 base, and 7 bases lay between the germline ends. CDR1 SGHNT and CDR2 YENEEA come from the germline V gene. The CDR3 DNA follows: TGTGCCAGCAGCTTAGGGGCAACGAACACTGAAGCTTTCTTT. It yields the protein CASSLGATNTEAFF.

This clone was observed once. The CDR3 sequence is CASSQDYGRPNTEAFF. The CDR3 region has the DNA TGCGCCAGCAGCCAAGATTATGGCAGGCCGAACACTGAAGCTTTCTTT. The genes are TRBV4-3 and TRBJ1-1; D is unclear. The germline CDR1 and CDR2 sequences are LGHNA and YSLEER. The V end lost 0 bases, the J end lost 1 base, and 12 bases lay between the germline ends. CDR3 length: 16 amino acids.

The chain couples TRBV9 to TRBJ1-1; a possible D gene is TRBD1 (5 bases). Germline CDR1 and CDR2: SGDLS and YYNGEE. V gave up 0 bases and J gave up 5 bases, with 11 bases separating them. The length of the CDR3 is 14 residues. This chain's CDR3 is CASSVVDSLTEAFF. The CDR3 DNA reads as TGTGCCAGCAGCGTAGTTGACAGCTTGACTGAAGCTTTCTTT.

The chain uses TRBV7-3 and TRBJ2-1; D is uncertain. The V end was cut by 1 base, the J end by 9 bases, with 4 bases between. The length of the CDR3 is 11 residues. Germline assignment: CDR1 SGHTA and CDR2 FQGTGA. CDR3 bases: TGTGCCAGCAGCTTAAACAGTGAGCAGTTCTTC. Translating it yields CASSLNSEQFF.